These 10 T cell receptor beta chains came from one sample sequenced in a study of identical twins. TCRdb used MiXCR to reprocess the 5' RACE reads, holding one entry per CDR3 protein. Here the sample spans about 900,000 distinct CDR3 sequences, roughly an eighth being singletons. The data also belong to a second study, concerning yellow fever vaccine responses in identical twins.

Specimen: PBMCs. The source is a woman aged 18-35 years in good health.

In its sample, this clonotype was seen a few times. The chain combines TRBV6-2 or TRBV6-3 with TRBJ2-4, with 9 bases aligning to TRBD1. V was pared by 10 bases and J by 4 bases, with 5 bases of the junction left unmatched. Germline-derived CDR1 and CDR2 are MNHEY and SVGEGT. The CDR3 sequence is 13 residues long. The CDR3 DNA is TGTGCCAAGGTCGGGACAGGGAAAAACATTCAGTACTTC. It translates to CAKVGTGKNIQYF.

The chain employs TRBV20-1 and TRBJ1-1; a possible D gene is TRBD1 (5 bases). CDR3 length equals 15 residues. Germline CDR1 and CDR2: DFQATT and SNEGSKA (reference sequence). V dropped 0 bases and J dropped 5 bases, with 16 bases sitting between them. CDR3 loop: CSARDGGGGETEAFF. Here the CDR3 DNA reads TGCAGTGCTAGAGATGGCGGGGGAGGAGAGACTGAAGCTTTCTTT.

This clonotype has just a few counts. The gene calls are TRBV12-3 or TRBV12-4 and TRBJ2-5; D might be TRBD1 or TRBD2, each matching 6 bases. This CDR3 contains 14 residues. V lost 3 bases and J 5 bases, leaving 13 bases between the germline ends. The CDR3 nucleotides read TGTGCCAGCAGTTTCGTATGGGGGGCGGAGACCCAGTACTTC. Its protein product is CASSFVWGAETQYF.

This clonotype was observed a few times. J is TRBJ1-2 and V is TRBV3-1; 7 bases line up with TRBD1. Per the germline V gene, CDR1 is LGHDT and CDR2 is YNNKEL (reference sequence). The CDR3 is 15 amino acids. V lost 0 bases, J lost 3 bases, and 4 bases stayed unmatched. The CDR3 loop reads CASSQDKGAYYGYTF. CDR3 nucleotides: TGTGCCAGCAGCCAAGATAAGGGGGCTTACTATGGCTACACCTTC.

This clonotype turned up a few times. J is TRBJ1-6 and V is TRBV4-1; D is unresolved. CDR3 length: 15 amino acids. V was clipped by 0 bases and J by 8 bases, with 11 bases between them. Germline loops: CDR1 MGHRA, CDR2 YSYEKL. As DNA, the CDR3 is TGCGCCAGCAGCCAAGATTGGGTTCGGGATTCACCCCTCCACTTT. This gives the protein CASSQDWVRDSPLHF.

This clonotype was counted only a few times. The chain employs TRBV6-1 and TRBJ1-5, with a tentative D call TRBD1 (5 bases). The V end lost 6 bases, the J end lost 0 bases, and 12 bases lay between the germline ends. Germline V gene sequence: CDR1 MNHNS, CDR2 SASEGT. The CDR3 consists of 15 residues. As DNA, the CDR3 is TGTGCCAGCAGGGACCCCAGGGATAGCAATCAGCCCCAGCATTTT. Its translation: CASRDPRDSNQPQHF.

This clonotype showed up just a few times. V is TRBV24-1 and J is TRBJ2-1; TRBD1 matches at 8 bases. The V gene end was trimmed by 3 bases and the J gene end by 10 bases; junction bases not matched to a gene: 10. This CDR3 contains 15 residues. The germline gives CDR1 KGHDR, CDR2 SFDVKD. CDR3 sequence (DNA): TGTGCCACCAGTGATCCCGGGACAGGTTATCGCGAGCAGTTCTTC. It translates to CATSDPGTGYREQFF.

The V call is TRBV5-1, the J call TRBJ1-5; tentative D call: TRBD1 (5 bases). V lost 0 bases and J 4 bases, leaving 11 bases between the germline ends. Germline V CDR1 and CDR2: SGHRS, YFSETQ. This CDR3 comprises 15 residues. The CDR3 spells CASSLGGSQNQPQHF. DNA of the CDR3: TGCGCCAGCAGCTTGGGGGGCAGCCAAAATCAGCCCCAGCATTTT.

The chain uses TRBV28 and TRBJ1-5; TRBD1 matches at 9 bases. This CDR3 is built from 17 residues. The V gene end was trimmed by 2 bases and the J gene end by 0 bases; junction bases not matched to a gene: 5. The germline gives CDR1 MDHEN, CDR2 SYDVKM. The CDR3 DNA follows: TGTGCCAGCAGTTTAGGGACAGGGACTTCTAGCAATCAGCCCCAGCATTTT. It specifies CASSLGTGTSSNQPQHF.

This clonotype was observed a single time. The chain combines TRBV11-1 with TRBJ2-3; TRBD1 matches 12 bases. Trimming cost V 5 bases and J 7 bases; bases outside gene matches: 13. From germline, CDR1 is SGHAT and CDR2 FQDESV (reference sequence). The CDR3 loop spans 17 amino acids. In DNA form, the CDR3 reads TGTGCCAGCAGCCCCCTCCTCCCGGGACAGGGGGCATATACGCAGTATTTT. Its translation: CASSPLLPGQGAYTQYF.